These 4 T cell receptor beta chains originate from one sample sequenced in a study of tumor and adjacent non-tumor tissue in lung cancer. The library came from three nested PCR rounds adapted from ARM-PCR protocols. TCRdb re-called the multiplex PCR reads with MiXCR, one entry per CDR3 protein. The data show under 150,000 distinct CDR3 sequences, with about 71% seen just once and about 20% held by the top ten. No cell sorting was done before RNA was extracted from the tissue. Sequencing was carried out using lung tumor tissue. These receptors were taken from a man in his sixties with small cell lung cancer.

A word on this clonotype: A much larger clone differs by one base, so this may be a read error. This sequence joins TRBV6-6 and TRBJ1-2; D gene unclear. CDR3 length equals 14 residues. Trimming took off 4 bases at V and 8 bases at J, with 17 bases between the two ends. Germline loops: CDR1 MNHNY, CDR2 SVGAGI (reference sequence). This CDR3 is CASSSLGSIGGYTF. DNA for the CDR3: TGTGCCAGCAGTTCCCTCGGGAGTATTGGCGGCTACACCTTC.

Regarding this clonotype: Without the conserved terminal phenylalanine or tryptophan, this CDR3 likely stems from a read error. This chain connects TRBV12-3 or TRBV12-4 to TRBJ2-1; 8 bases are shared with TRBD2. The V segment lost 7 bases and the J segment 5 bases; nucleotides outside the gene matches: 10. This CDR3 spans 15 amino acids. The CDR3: CASIGTGTRNNEQFL. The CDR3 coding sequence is TGTGCCAGCATTGGGACCGGGACTAGGAACAATGAGCAGTTCCTC.

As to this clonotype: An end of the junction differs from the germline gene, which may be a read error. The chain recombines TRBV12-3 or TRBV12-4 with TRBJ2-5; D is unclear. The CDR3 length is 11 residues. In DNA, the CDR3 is TGTGTCAGCAGTACCACAGAGACCCGGTACTTC. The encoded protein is CVSSTTETRYF.

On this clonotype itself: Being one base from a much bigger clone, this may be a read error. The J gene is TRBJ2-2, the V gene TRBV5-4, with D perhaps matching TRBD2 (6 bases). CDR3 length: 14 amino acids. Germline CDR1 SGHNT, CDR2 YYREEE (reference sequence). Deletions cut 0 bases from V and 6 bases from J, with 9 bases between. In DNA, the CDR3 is TGTGCCAGCAGCTTGGGGGGGGAGGCCGGGGAGCTGTTTTTT. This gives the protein CASSLGGEAGELFF.